The rows below give T cell receptor beta chains drawn from one sample of a study of tumor-infiltrating lymphocytes in primary liver carcinoma. TCRdb reanalysed the multiplex PCR reads using MiXCR and keeps one entry per CDR3 protein. The sample lists nearly 200,000 distinct CDR3 sequences; about 61% were seen once. The sample was peripheral blood. These receptors all stem from a woman between 55 and 75 years old with primary liver carcinoma and hepatitis B virus infection. The CDR3 runs from the conserved cysteine through the conserved F or W.

TRBJ2-3 TRBV11-3 CASNLDRHTTDTQYF
TRBJ1-6 TRBV6-1 CASSEGDRGNSPLHF
TRBJ2-1 TRBV11-2 CASRPIGTSVYNEQFF
TRBJ1-2 TRBV6-1 CASSEASLFINYGYTF
TRBJ2-6 TRBV12-5 CASSGSRANVPTF
TRBJ2-4 TRBV11-2 CAGSLAGPKIIQYF
TRBJ2-7 TRBV11-2 CASSSSSGGTGGSYEQYF
TRBJ2-4 TRBV11-2 CASSYEFSGDLAKNIQYF
TRBJ2-1 TRBV11-2 CASSLATTSYEQFF
TRBJ2-7 TRBV28 CASSSHLILLSYEQYF
TRBJ2-5 TRBV7-8 CASSFAGVQETQYF
TRBJ2-3 TRBV19 CASSIDRTGDTDTQYF
TRBJ2-1 TRBV11-2 CASSQTPSGEQFF
TRBJ1-1 TRBV29-1 CSVEGGAGITSNTEAFF
TRBJ2-5 TRBV6-2/TRBV6-3 CTSNLQLAGQETQYF
TRBJ2-4 TRBV5-6 CASSLNALLKNIQYF
TRBJ2-3 TRBV4-1 CASSLSGRTDTQYF
TRBJ2-5 TRBV11-2 CASSAGTGMGYGETQYF
TRBJ2-5 TRBV28 CASSPLGLADTQETQYF
TRBJ2-3 TRBV11-2 CASRTDPAMRLASTDTQYF
TRBJ2-1 TRBV11-2 CASSLAPSTTSPWGNEQFF
TRBJ2-2 TRBV11-2 CASSLLFGGGKLFF
TRBJ2-1 TRBV28 CASSWTGPHYNEQFF
TRBJ2-4 TRBV11-3 CDSSYRVAKDIQYF
TRBJ2-1 TRBV11-2 CPSSLLGAGGPNEQFF
TRBJ2-7 TRBV10-1 CASSDQVNYEQYF
TRBJ2-1 TRBV5-4 CASSLESGGTHNEQFF
TRBJ2-6 TRBV4-1 CARSAYSGANILTF
TRBJ1-5 TRBV12-3/TRBV12-4 CASSRADGPQHF
TRBJ1-5 TRBV28 CASSQTGARNQSQHF
TRBJ2-7 TRBV28 CASSPVHEQYF
TRBJ2-7 TRBV7-8 CASLVGTSSSEQYF
TRBJ1-2 TRBV6-5 CASSHARGGYTF
TRBJ1-1 TRBV29-1 CNITTYENTDAFF
TRBJ2-7 TRBV11-2 CASSSMTGGYEQYF
TRBJ2-1 TRBV11-3 CASSLDVPTKLFF
TRBJ1-5 TRBV12-3/TRBV12-4 CASSLWGQGGSQPQHF
TRBJ2-1 TRBV5-6 CASRLIVATEQFF
TRBJ2-3 TRBV11-2 CASCRQDTQYF